A single sample gave rise to the 11 T cell receptor beta chains below, sequenced in a study of blood T cell repertoires in COVID-19. Sequenced by immunoSEQ multiplex PCR; TCRdb stores in-frame clones only, minus some. This table has a few hundred thousand clones, around 87% appearing once. Material for sequencing was peripheral blood. All receptors derive from a man in his 60s who had recovered from COVID-19.

The V gene is TRBV7-2, the J gene TRBJ1-5, with D uncertain. The CDR3 covers 15 residues. With 1 base removed from V and 3 bases from J, the gap between germline ends came to 10 bases. Germline lookup yields CDR1 SGHTA and CDR2 FQGNSA. CDR3 loop: CASSLVSQNNQPQHF. CDR3 sequence (DNA): TGTGCCAGCAGCTTAGTTTCCCAGAACAATCAGCCCCAGCATTTT.

The chain recombines TRBV11-2 with TRBJ2-7, with D possibly TRBD1 on 8 matching bases. CDR3 length: 14 residues. Trimming took off 5 bases at V and 6 bases at J, with 17 bases between the two ends. Germline V lookup: CDR1 SGHAT, CDR2 FQNNGV. The CDR3 is CASSPRTGRGEQYF. Written as DNA, the CDR3 is TGTGCCAGCAGCCCCAGGACAGGGAGGGGCGAGCAGTACTTC.

The chain uses TRBV12-5 and TRBJ1-2; 8 bases map to TRBD1. The germline V gene has CDR1 LGHNT and CDR2 FRNRAP. This CDR3 is built from 15 residues. The junction had 10 bases not matched to a gene; V was cut back by 2 bases and J by 8 bases. CDR3 loop: CASGLTPPGGGGYTF. CDR3 nucleotides: TGTGCTAGTGGTTTGACCCCCCCAGGGGGCGGGGGCTACACCTTC.

J is TRBJ1-5 and V is TRBV7-9; 7 bases align to TRBD1. This CDR3 spans 14 amino acids. Per the germline V gene, CDR1 is SEHNR and CDR2 is FQNEAQ (reference sequence). The trim removed 5 bases at V and 2 bases at J, leaving 3 bases unmatched. CDR3: CASSQQGRNQPQHF. The CDR3 nucleotides read TGTGCCAGCAGCCAACAGGGGCGCAATCAGCCCCAGCATTTT.

V and J are TRBV10-3 and TRBJ1-6, with 7 bases lining up with TRBD1. Germline CDR1 ENHRY, CDR2 SYGVKD. The CDR3 has 15 residues. The junction had 13 bases not matched to a gene; V was cut back by 2 bases and J by 15 bases. DNA for the CDR3: TGTGCCATCAGTGAGATTGGGACAGACCTTCTCCTCCTCCACTTT. It codes for CAISEIGTDLLLLHF.

V is TRBV11-3 and J is TRBJ2-3, with 11 nucleotides matching TRBD1. Germline CDR1 is SGHNT and CDR2 is YENEEA. CDR3 size: 15 residues. Unmatched junction bases numbered 3, after V lost 1 base and J lost 6 bases. In DNA, the CDR3 is TGTGCCAGCAGCTTAGGGGACAGGGGGGAGGATACGCAGTATTTT. Its translation: CASSLGDRGEDTQYF.

V and J are TRBV19 and TRBJ2-1; TRBD2 aligns across 9 bases. The CDR3 loop spans 18 amino acids. Per germline, CDR1 LNHDA and CDR2 SQIVND (reference sequence). V was clipped by 3 bases and J by 5 bases; unmatched bases: 14. The CDR3 region is CASSIKRLAGNRNNEQFF. CDR3 DNA sequence: TGTGCCAGTAGTATCAAGCGGCTAGCGGGAAACAGAAACAATGAGCAGTTCTTC.

The chain joins TRBV28 to TRBJ2-7; perhaps TRBD1 as D (8 bases). Trimming left V 6 bases short and J 5 bases short, with 14 bases between. Looked up from germline, CDR1 is MDHEN and CDR2 is SYDVKM. This CDR3 spans 13 amino acids. CDR3 residues: CASSRGRGNEQYF. The CDR3 region has the DNA TGTGCCAGCAGCAGGGGGCGGGGGAACGAGCAGTACTTC. Using reference TRBV28 and TRBJ2-7 for the parts outside the CDR3, the full variable domain is DVKVTQSSRYLVKRTGEKVFLECVQDMDHENMFWYRQDPGLGLRLIYFSYDVKMKEKGDIPEGYSVSREKKERFSLILESASTNQTSMYLCASSRGRGNEQYFGPGTRLTVT.

The chain combines TRBV3-1 (or the pseudogene TRBV3-2) with TRBJ2-5; tentative D call: TRBD2 (6 bases). The CDR3 is 15 amino acids. Trimming cost V 1 base and J 2 bases, with 11 bases left between them. Germline V gives CDR1 LGHDT, CDR2 YNNKEL (reference sequence). The CDR3 sequence: CASSQGEARQETQYF. The CDR3 bases are TGTGCCAGCAGCCAAGGGGAGGCTAGACAAGAGACCCAGTACTTC.

This chain joins TRBV19 and TRBJ2-6, with a tentative D call TRBD2 (6 bases). Germline V gives CDR1 LNHDA, CDR2 SQIVND (reference sequence). CDR3 length: 15 residues. The germline V and J ends were trimmed by 6 bases and 4 bases, with 13 bases remaining between them. CDR3 amino acids: CASSPLAAGANVLTF. The DNA for the CDR3 is TGTGCCAGTAGCCCTTTAGCGGCCGGGGCCAACGTCCTGACTTTC.

This clone was counted once. The rearrangement links TRBV7-3 to TRBJ1-3; the match to TRBD1 covers 10 bases. Trimming removed 5 bases from V and 4 bases from J; junction bases left unmatched: 5. The CDR3 is made up of 15 amino acids. CDR1 and CDR2 (germline): SGHTA, FQGTGA. This chain's CDR3 is CASSLGTGEGNTIYF. The CDR3 bases are TGTGCCAGCAGCCTGGGGACAGGGGAAGGAAACACCATATATTTT.